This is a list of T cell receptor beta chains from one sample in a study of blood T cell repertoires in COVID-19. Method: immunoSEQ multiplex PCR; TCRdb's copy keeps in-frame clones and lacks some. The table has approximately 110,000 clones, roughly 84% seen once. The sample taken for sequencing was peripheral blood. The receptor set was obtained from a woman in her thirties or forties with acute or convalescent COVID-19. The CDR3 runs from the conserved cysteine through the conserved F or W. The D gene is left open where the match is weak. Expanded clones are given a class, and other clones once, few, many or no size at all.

CDR3 protein: CASSLRTGEMGKLFF
CDR3 DNA: TGTGCCAGCAGCTTGCGGACAGGGGAAATGGGTAAACTGTTTTTT
J gene: TRBJ1-4
V gene: TRBV7-2
D gene: TRBD1
clone size: -

CDR3 protein: CASSRADSGNTIYF
CDR3 DNA: TGTGCCAGCAGCCGGGCCGACTCTGGAAACACCATATATTTT
J gene: TRBJ1-3
V gene: TRBV3-1/TRBV3-2
D gene: -
clone size: -

CDR3 protein: CASSQAGHPVSYNEQFF
CDR3 DNA: TGCGCCAGCAGCCAGGCCGGACACCCGGTCTCCTACAATGAGCAGTTCTTC
J gene: TRBJ2-1
V gene: TRBV4-3
D gene: -
clone size: -

CDR3 protein: CASSPDRGRFGGNSPLHF
CDR3 DNA: TGTGCCAGTAGTCCGGACAGGGGGCGATTCGGAGGAAATTCACCCCTCCACTTT
J gene: TRBJ1-6
V gene: TRBV19
D gene: TRBD1
clone size: -

CDR3 protein: CASSQNRQYEQYF
CDR3 DNA: TGTGCCAGCAGCCAGAACCGACAGTACGAGCAGTACTTC
J gene: TRBJ2-7
V gene: TRBV6-5
D gene: -
clone size: once

CDR3 protein: CASSHRLVWDEQFF
CDR3 DNA: TGTGCCAGCAGCCACAGACTAGTTTGGGATGAGCAGTTCTTC
J gene: TRBJ2-1
V gene: TRBV3-1/TRBV3-2
D gene: -
clone size: -

CDR3 protein: CASSGTGGQPQHF
CDR3 DNA: TGCGCCAGCTCCGGGACTGGGGGTCAGCCCCAGCATTTT
J gene: TRBJ1-5
V gene: TRBV4-1
D gene: -
clone size: -

CDR3 protein: CASSLGTVGGYTF
CDR3 DNA: TGTGCCAGCAGTTTAGGGACAGTAGGCGGCTACACCTTC
J gene: TRBJ1-2
V gene: TRBV12-3/TRBV12-4
D gene: -
clone size: -

CDR3 protein: CASSLDTGARGNTIYF
CDR3 DNA: TGTGCCAGCAGTTTAGATACAGGGGCACGGGGAAACACCATATATTTT
J gene: TRBJ1-3
V gene: TRBV6-6
D gene: TRBD1
clone size: -

CDR3 protein: CASSGGQNLDYTF
CDR3 DNA: TGTGCCAGCAGCGGGGGACAGAATCTCGACTACACCTTC
J gene: TRBJ1-2
V gene: TRBV5-4
D gene: TRBD1
clone size: -

CDR3 protein: CASSFRTGELFF
CDR3 DNA: TGTGCCAGCAGCTTCCGCACCGGGGAGCTGTTTTTT
J gene: TRBJ2-2
V gene: TRBV11-3
D gene: -
clone size: -

CDR3 protein: CASSLRNSPLQGYTF
CDR3 DNA: TGTGCCAGCAGCTTAAGGAACAGTCCCTTGCAGGGCTACACCTTC
J gene: TRBJ1-2
V gene: TRBV11-2
D gene: -
clone size: -

CDR3 protein: CAPPIDTEAFF
CDR3 DNA: TGTGCCCCCCCCATTGACACTGAAGCTTTCTTT
J gene: TRBJ1-1
V gene: TRBV19
D gene: -
clone size: -

CDR3 protein: CASSLGTGHNTEAFF
CDR3 DNA: TGTGCCAGCAGCCTAGGGACAGGACATAACACTGAAGCTTTCTTT
J gene: TRBJ1-1
V gene: TRBV7-9
D gene: TRBD1
clone size: -

CDR3 protein: CASSPVGLAAGSGELFF
CDR3 DNA: TGTGCCAGCAGCCCCGTTGGCTTAGCAGCGGGGTCGGGGGAGCTGTTTTTT
J gene: TRBJ2-2
V gene: TRBV9
D gene: TRBD2
clone size: -

CDR3 protein: CASSSGQGIPEAFF
CDR3 DNA: TGTGCCAGTAGTTCGGGACAGGGGATCCCTGAAGCTTTCTTT
J gene: TRBJ1-1
V gene: TRBV19
D gene: TRBD1
clone size: few

CDR3 protein: CASTSPGQSHTEAFF
CDR3 DNA: TGTGCCAGTACTAGCCCCGGACAGTCGCACACTGAAGCTTTCTTT
J gene: TRBJ1-1
V gene: TRBV19
D gene: -
clone size: -

CDR3 protein: CASTYDRYTEAFF
CDR3 DNA: TGTGCCAGCACCTATGACAGATACACTGAAGCTTTCTTT
J gene: TRBJ1-1
V gene: TRBV6-5
D gene: -
clone size: -

CDR3 protein: CASSLVTSPDTQYF
CDR3 DNA: TGTGCCAGCAGCTTAGTTACTAGTCCCGATACGCAGTATTTT
J gene: TRBJ2-3
V gene: TRBV7-8
D gene: -
clone size: once

CDR3 protein: CASSLAMGGPRNEQFF
CDR3 DNA: TGTGCCAGCAGCTTGGCCATGGGGGGGCCACGCAATGAGCAGTTCTTC
J gene: TRBJ2-1
V gene: TRBV5-4
D gene: -
clone size: -

CDR3 protein: CASSPGLSWKDTQYF
CDR3 DNA: TGTGCCAGCAGCCCAGGATTGAGTTGGAAAGATACGCAGTATTTT
J gene: TRBJ2-3
V gene: TRBV3-1/TRBV3-2
D gene: -
clone size: once

CDR3 protein: CAWNEGAYNEQFF
CDR3 DNA: TGTGCCTGGAACGAGGGGGCCTACAATGAGCAGTTCTTC
J gene: TRBJ2-1
V gene: TRBV30
D gene: -
clone size: few

CDR3 protein: CASSEGAINYGYTF
CDR3 DNA: TGTGCCAGCAGTGAGGGGGCCATTAACTATGGCTACACCTTC
J gene: TRBJ1-2
V gene: TRBV6-1
D gene: -
clone size: -

CDR3 protein: CASSKTDSNQPQHF
CDR3 DNA: TGTGCCAGCTCAAAGACAGACAGCAATCAGCCCCAGCATTTT
J gene: TRBJ1-5
V gene: TRBV18
D gene: -
clone size: -

CDR3 protein: CASSLIRGPNTEAFF
CDR3 DNA: TGTGCCAGCAGCTTAATTCGCGGCCCAAACACTGAAGCTTTCTTT
J gene: TRBJ1-1
V gene: TRBV7-3
D gene: -
clone size: -

CDR3 protein: CASNLGQPNTEAFF
CDR3 DNA: TGTGCCAGCAATCTGGGACAGCCGAACACTGAAGCTTTCTTT
J gene: TRBJ1-1
V gene: TRBV5-6
D gene: TRBD1
clone size: -

CDR3 protein: CASSLGRTYEQYF
CDR3 DNA: TGTGCCAGCAGCTTGGGCAGGACCTACGAGCAGTACTTC
J gene: TRBJ2-7
V gene: TRBV5-8
D gene: -
clone size: -

CDR3 protein: CASSKGQGGIDGYTF
CDR3 DNA: TGCGCCAGCAGCAAGGGACAGGGAGGAATAGATGGCTACACCTTC
J gene: TRBJ1-2
V gene: TRBV5-1
D gene: TRBD1
clone size: -

CDR3 protein: CASSRGAGTGVSYEQYF
CDR3 DNA: TGTGCCAGCAGTAGGGGGGCAGGGACAGGCGTCTCCTACGAGCAGTACTTC
J gene: TRBJ2-7
V gene: TRBV27
D gene: TRBD1
clone size: -

CDR3 protein: CASSQGGLLDTQYF
CDR3 DNA: TGCGCCAGCAGCCAGGGGGGGCTTTTAGATACGCAGTATTTT
J gene: TRBJ2-3
V gene: TRBV4-1
D gene: -
clone size: -

CDR3 protein: CASSQDFGLAHSYNEQFF
CDR3 DNA: TGCGCCAGCAGCCAAGATTTTGGGCTAGCGCACTCCTACAATGAGCAGTTCTTC
J gene: TRBJ2-1
V gene: TRBV4-3
D gene: -
clone size: -

CDR3 protein: CASSLGSGRGNEKLFF
CDR3 DNA: TGTGCCAGCAGCTTGGGCTCCGGGAGGGGGAATGAAAAACTGTTTTTT
J gene: TRBJ1-4
V gene: TRBV5-6
D gene: -
clone size: -

CDR3 protein: CASSSNRYTSEAFF
CDR3 DNA: TGTGCCAGTAGTTCGAACAGATACACTTCTGAAGCTTTCTTT
J gene: TRBJ1-1
V gene: TRBV19
D gene: -
clone size: -

CDR3 protein: CASSQAPRGGGNADTQYF
CDR3 DNA: TGCGCCAGCAGCCAAGCCCCTCGGGGCGGGGGTAACGCAGATACGCAGTATTTT
J gene: TRBJ2-3
V gene: TRBV4-1
D gene: TRBD2
clone size: -

CDR3 protein: CASRTGTDSGELFF
CDR3 DNA: TGTGCCAGCAGGACCGGGACAGACTCCGGGGAGCTGTTTTTT
J gene: TRBJ2-2
V gene: TRBV7-9
D gene: TRBD1
clone size: -

CDR3 protein: CASSRERSGNTIYF
CDR3 DNA: TGTGCCAGCAGCCGGGAGCGCTCTGGAAACACCATATATTTT
J gene: TRBJ1-3
V gene: TRBV3-1/TRBV3-2
D gene: -
clone size: -

CDR3 protein: CAWSVRGGSEAFF
CDR3 DNA: TGTGCCTGGAGTGTACGCGGGGGATCTGAAGCTTTCTTT
J gene: TRBJ1-1
V gene: TRBV30
D gene: -
clone size: -

CDR3 protein: CASSLDRGGEQYF
CDR3 DNA: TGTGCCAGCAGCTTAGACAGGGGTGGCGAGCAGTACTTC
J gene: TRBJ2-7
V gene: TRBV5-6
D gene: TRBD1
clone size: -

CDR3 protein: CASSQGGGRGNTIYF
CDR3 DNA: TGTGCCAGCAGCCAAGGTGGAGGGAGGGGAAACACCATATATTTT
J gene: TRBJ1-3
V gene: TRBV3-1/TRBV3-2
D gene: -
clone size: -

CDR3 protein: CAWETGRLMNTEAFF
CDR3 DNA: TGTGCCTGGGAAACAGGGCGTTTAATGAACACTGAAGCTTTCTTT
J gene: TRBJ1-1
V gene: TRBV30
D gene: -
clone size: once

CDR3 protein: CASLYRENYGYTF
CDR3 DNA: TGTGCCAGCCTGTACAGGGAAAACTATGGCTACACCTTC
J gene: TRBJ1-2
V gene: TRBV2
D gene: -
clone size: -

CDR3 protein: CASRHREGTQYF
CDR3 DNA: TGTGCCAGCAGACACAGGGAAGGGACCCAGTACTTC
J gene: TRBJ2-5
V gene: TRBV12-3/TRBV12-4
D gene: -
clone size: -

CDR3 protein: CASSFSGNTIYF
CDR3 DNA: TGTGCCAGCAGCTTCTCCGGAAACACCATATATTTT
J gene: TRBJ1-3
V gene: TRBV5-5
D gene: -
clone size: -

CDR3 protein: CASSGVLAGGQMSDTQYF
CDR3 DNA: TGTGCCAGCAGTGGCGTACTAGCGGGGGGCCAAATGTCAGATACGCAGTATTTT
J gene: TRBJ2-3
V gene: TRBV2
D gene: TRBD2
clone size: -

CDR3 protein: CASSPGGRTYEKLFF
CDR3 DNA: TGTGCCAGCAGCCCGGGAGGGAGGACCTATGAAAAACTGTTTTTT
J gene: TRBJ1-4
V gene: TRBV13
D gene: -
clone size: -

CDR3 protein: CASKQGNTEAFF
CDR3 DNA: TGTGCCAGCAAACAGGGGAACACTGAAGCTTTCTTT
J gene: TRBJ1-1
V gene: TRBV6-5
D gene: -
clone size: -

CDR3 protein: CASSLDHSYNEQFF
CDR3 DNA: TGTGCCAGCAGCTTAGATCATTCCTACAATGAGCAGTTCTTC
J gene: TRBJ2-1
V gene: TRBV7-2
D gene: -
clone size: once

CDR3 protein: CASSEQGDTQYF
CDR3 DNA: TGTGCCAGCAGTGAACAGGGAGATACGCAGTATTTT
J gene: TRBJ2-3
V gene: TRBV2
D gene: -
clone size: once

CDR3 protein: CSATGGTEAFF
CDR3 DNA: TGCAGTGCTACCGGTGGCACTGAAGCTTTCTTT
J gene: TRBJ1-1
V gene: TRBV20-1
D gene: -
clone size: -

CDR3 protein: CASSPREEPGIEQYF
CDR3 DNA: TGTGCCAGCAGCCCACGGGAAGAACCCGGTATCGAGCAGTACTTC
J gene: TRBJ2-7
V gene: TRBV9
D gene: -
clone size: -

CDR3 protein: CASGLEAQYF
CDR3 DNA: TGTGCCAGCGGGCTGGAGGCCCAGTACTTC
J gene: TRBJ2-5
V gene: TRBV6-6
D gene: -
clone size: -

CDR3 protein: CATRPGTGFSEAFF
CDR3 DNA: TGCGCCACTCGTCCCGGGACAGGGTTCTCTGAAGCTTTCTTT
J gene: TRBJ1-1
V gene: TRBV5-1
D gene: TRBD1
clone size: -

CDR3 protein: CAIRNRGTTGELFF
CDR3 DNA: TGTGCCATCAGGAACAGGGGGACCACCGGGGAGCTGTTTTTT
J gene: TRBJ2-2
V gene: TRBV10-3
D gene: TRBD1
clone size: -